The entry below gives a single TCR beta chain sequence along with its context. Its matching antigen is unknown. CDR3 size: 15 residues. Germline loops: CDR1 LNHNV, CDR2 YYDKDF (reference sequence). V trimming: 2 bases; J trimming: 5 bases; junction bases outside the gene matches: 4. These data originate in a study of T-cell memory formation after mild COVID-19. Study-wide findings and caveats: Cross-reactive memory seemingly joined, as some responding clones were found in pre-infection memory. Mainly CM and EM harbored the contracting CD4+ clones; mainly EMRA harbored the CD8+ ones.

Researchers used 5'RACE with constant-segment primers to make TCR alpha and TCR beta cDNA libraries that carry sample barcodes and UMIs. In TCRdb, the 5' RACE reads were re-called with MiXCR into one record per CDR3 protein. Seen here are about 400,000 distinct CDR3 sequences, roughly 18% observed once, and the top ten hold 20% to 25%. The rearrangement uses TRBV15 and TRBJ2-3; 10 bases fit TRBD1. The clonotype originates from a man in his late teens or twenties who had mild COVID-19 (a few samples of this study predate the infection). Cell type and time point are not known. Sequenced material: PBMCs or a T cell subset sorted from them (not recorded which). The DNA for the CDR3 is TGTGCCACCAGCAGACTGACAGGGGGCGAAGATACGCAGTATTTT. It translates to CATSRLTGGEDTQYF.